The 20 T cell receptor beta chains presented below share a single source sample, sequenced in a study of blood T cell repertoires in COVID-19. Sequenced by immunoSEQ multiplex PCR; TCRdb stores in-frame clones only, minus some. The table shows approximately 220,000 clones, with roughly nine tenths occurring only once. Specimen: peripheral blood. These receptors all come from a woman aged 45-65 years with acute or convalescent COVID-19.

The V gene is TRBV6-1, the J gene TRBJ1-2, with D unresolved. CDR3 size: 15 residues. V shed 0 bases and J shed 4 bases, with 12 bases lying between them. Germline CDR1 is MNHNS and CDR2 is SASEGT. This CDR3 reads CASSEAEREGYGYTF. CDR3 coding DNA: TGTGCCAGCAGTGAAGCGGAGAGGGAAGGCTATGGCTACACCTTC.

This chain connects TRBV25-1 to TRBJ2-1, with 8 bases lining up with TRBD2. This CDR3 region has 15 residues. The V segment lost 3 bases and the J segment 4 bases; nucleotides outside the gene matches: 5. Germline CDR1 reads MGHDK; CDR2 reads SYGVNS. The CDR3 here is CASSDGRAGYNEQFF. The CDR3 nucleotides are TGTGCCAGCAGTGACGGGAGGGCCGGGTACAATGAGCAGTTCTTC.

V is TRBV30 and J is TRBJ1-2; D is undetermined. V was cut by 4 bases and J by 7 bases, with 22 bases left in between. Germline CDR1 GTSNPN, CDR2 SVGIG (reference sequence). The CDR3 loop spans 15 amino acids. This CDR3 reads CAWKLYSNSNRGYTF. The CDR3 DNA follows: TGTGCCTGGAAGCTTTACTCCAACTCAAATCGTGGCTACACCTTC.

CDR3 sequence: CASIYLASTDTQYF. CDR3 DNA sequence: TGTGCCAGCATCTACCTAGCTAGCACAGATACGCAGTATTTT. The J gene is TRBJ2-3, the V gene TRBV6-5; TRBD2 might be the D (5 bases). The CDR3 has 14 amino acids. The V end lost 7 bases, the J end lost 0 bases, and 11 bases lay between the germline ends. Germline assignment: CDR1 MNHEY and CDR2 SVGAGI.

The rearrangement uses TRBV19 and TRBJ2-1, with D possibly TRBD2 on 6 matching bases. V lost 4 bases, J lost 4 bases, and 8 bases lay in between. From germline, CDR1 is LNHDA and CDR2 SQIVND (reference sequence). CDR3 length: 13 amino acids. The CDR3 region has the DNA TGTGCCAGTAGTAGTGGGGGGTACAATGAGCAGTTCTTC. Encoded protein: CASSSGGYNEQFF.

A few counts support this clone. The chain links TRBV5-5 to TRBJ1-1; a weak D match, TRBD1 (6 bases). Trimming took 2 bases from V and 5 from J, leaving 16 bases between them. Germline values: CDR1 SGHKS, CDR2 YYEKEE (reference sequence). The CDR3 spans 15 residues. This chain's CDR3 is CASSFAGALGTEAFF. CDR3 DNA: TGTGCCAGCAGCTTTGCAGGGGCCCTGGGGACTGAAGCTTTCTTT.

The chain is built from TRBV7-9 and TRBJ2-7; possible D gene TRBD2, 6 bases. CDR3 length: 15 amino acids. Germline V gives CDR1 SEHNR, CDR2 FQNEAQ (reference sequence). V gave up 1 base and J gave up 3 bases, with 13 bases separating them. The CDR3 DNA reads as TGTGCCAGCAGCTTAGGGGAGGCAACTTACTACGAGCAGTACTTC. Translating gives CASSLGEATYYEQYF.

This clone has a handful of counts. Other DNA variants within this sample encode the same CDR3. The rearrangement joins TRBV5-6 to TRBJ1-1, with D perhaps TRBD1 (5 bases). V gave up 0 bases and J gave up 1 base, with 7 bases separating them. The germline V gene encodes CDR1 SGHDT and CDR2 YYEEEE. This CDR3 has 14 residues. The chain's CDR3 is CASSLEGENTEAFF. The CDR3 DNA follows: TGTGCCAGCAGCTTGGAAGGGGAGAACACTGAAGCTTTCTTT.

The chain employs TRBV28 and TRBJ1-1, with no clear D. Per germline, CDR1 MDHEN and CDR2 SYDVKM. The CDR3 has 12 amino acids. The V end lost 5 bases, the J end lost 11 bases, and 15 bases lay between the germline ends. The CDR3 nucleotides are TGTGCCAGCAGTCCACGCCAGGTTGGGGCTTTCTTT. Translating it yields CASSPRQVGAFF.

The V and J genes are TRBV6-2 or TRBV6-3 and TRBJ1-5; D gene ambiguous. Trimming took 2 bases from V and 1 from J, leaving 12 bases between them. Germline-derived CDR1 and CDR2 are MNHEY and SVGEGT. The CDR3 has 16 amino acids. The CDR3 sequence is CASSYIEITSNQPQHF. The CDR3 coding sequence is TGTGCCAGCAGTTACATAGAGATAACGAGCAATCAGCCCCAGCATTTT.

This chain joins TRBV5-4 and TRBJ2-1; D gene ambiguous. Germline values: CDR1 SGHNT, CDR2 YYREEE (reference sequence). The CDR3 sequence is 13 residues long. The germline V and J ends were trimmed by 4 bases and 2 bases, with 7 bases remaining between them. The CDR3 protein is CASSRSAYNEQFF. DNA of the CDR3: TGTGCCAGCAGCCGAAGCGCCTACAATGAGCAGTTCTTC.

The V call is TRBV5-1, the J call TRBJ2-5; 12 bases agree with TRBD2. The CDR3 runs 18 residues. The V gene's germline CDR1 is SGHRS and CDR2 YFSETQ. Trimming removed 4 bases from V and 2 bases from J; junction bases left unmatched: 12. The chain's CDR3 is CASSRGRTSGEVQETQYF. CDR3 in DNA: TGCGCCAGCAGCCGGGGCCGGACTAGCGGGGAGGTACAAGAGACCCAGTACTTC.

The chain has TRBV7-2 and TRBJ2-3; 12 bases match TRBD2. This CDR3 contains 17 residues. The V and J ends lost 3 bases and 1 base, in that order; junction bases with no gene match: 5. Germline V gene sequence: CDR1 SGHTA, CDR2 FQGNSA. CDR3: CASSLMPSGRGTDTQYF. The CDR3 region has the DNA TGTGCCAGCAGCTTGATGCCTAGCGGGAGGGGCACAGATACGCAGTATTTT.

This clone occurred a few times. V is TRBV30 and J is TRBJ2-6, with 7 bases that match TRBD2. The CDR3 extends over 15 amino acids. V trimming: 5 bases; J trimming: 1 base; junction bases outside the gene matches: 5. The V gene's germline CDR1 is GTSNPN and CDR2 SVGIG (reference sequence). CDR3: CAWGSGGSGANVLTF. The CDR3 DNA follows: TGTGCCTGGGGCTCGGGAGGTTCTGGGGCCAACGTCCTGACTTTC.

The V call is TRBV7-9, the J call TRBJ1-4; D is undetermined. Germline lookup yields CDR1 SEHNR and CDR2 FQNEAQ (reference sequence). This CDR3 has 15 amino acids. V shed 5 bases and J shed 7 bases, with 17 bases lying between them. CDR3 loop: CASSRSSAEGEKLFF. The CDR3 bases are TGTGCCAGCAGCCGGAGTTCGGCGGAGGGTGAAAAACTGTTTTTT. Looking up the rest from reference TRBV7-9 and TRBJ1-4 gives the full variable domain: DTGVSQNPRHKITKRGQNVTFRCDPISEHNRLYWYRQTLGQGPEFLTYFQNEAQLEKSRLLSDRFSAERPKGSFSTLEIQRTEQGDSAMYLCASSRSSAEGEKLFFGSGTQLSVL.

The rearrangement links TRBV19 to TRBJ1-1, with TRBD1 matching 7 bases. J gave up 5 bases and V 6 bases, and 18 bases lay outside the gene matches. The CDR3 runs 17 residues. Germline V gene data show CDR1 as LNHDA and CDR2 as SQIVND (reference sequence). The CDR3 here is CASSRLGGSEEGTEAFF. The CDR3, as DNA: TGTGCCAGTAGCCGTCTAGGGGGCTCGGAAGAGGGGACTGAAGCTTTCTTT. The full variable domain, in which reference TRBV19 and TRBJ1-1 provide the parts outside the CDR3, is DGGITQSPKYLFRKEGQNVTLSCEQNLNHDAMYWYRQDPGQGLRLIYYSQIVNDFQKGDIAEGYSVSREKKESFPLTVTSAQKNPTAFYLCASSRLGGSEEGTEAFFGQGTRLTVV.

The V call is TRBV27, the J call TRBJ2-1; a possible D gene is TRBD2 (5 bases). The V gene's germline CDR1 is MNHEY and CDR2 SMNVEV (reference sequence). CDR3 length equals 15 residues. V dropped 8 bases and J dropped 7 bases, with 21 bases sitting between them. DNA for the CDR3: TGTGCCAGCGCTTTTTCTGGTGCGAGGGCAAATGAGCAGTTCTTC. Encoded protein: CASAFSGARANEQFF.

The rearrangement links TRBV27 to TRBJ2-7; D might be TRBD1 (6 bases). With 5 bases removed from V and 6 bases from J, the gap between germline ends came to 17 bases. The CDR3 runs 14 residues. Germline CDR1 and CDR2: MNHEY and SMNVEV (reference sequence). CDR3 in amino acids: CASSAFSQGSEQYF. As DNA, the CDR3 is TGTGCCAGCAGTGCCTTTTCACAGGGAAGCGAGCAGTACTTC.

V and J are TRBV5-1 and TRBJ2-2, with 8 bases fitting TRBD1. The CDR3 sequence is 17 residues long. The ends lost 0 bases at V and 2 bases at J; junction bases unmatched: 6. CDR1 is SGHRS and CDR2 is YFSETQ in the germline V gene. The CDR3 nucleotides read TGCGCCAGCAGCTTGGTGGCAGGGGGCTTAAACACCGGGGAGCTGTTTTTT. Amino acids: CASSLVAGGLNTGELFF.

To note about this clone: Other DNA sequences in this sample translate to the same CDR3. V usage is TRBV27 and J usage is TRBJ1-1, with D maybe TRBD1 (6 bases). Trimming removed 0 bases from V and 5 bases from J, with 13 bases in between. The CDR3 loop spans 15 amino acids. Germline loops: CDR1 MNHEY, CDR2 SMNVEV (reference sequence). The CDR3 DNA reads TGTGCCAGCAGTTTATCGAGTGGGGGCCGTACTGAAGCTTTCTTT. The encoded protein is CASSLSSGGRTEAFF.